A selection of T cell receptor beta chains follows, all from one sample in a study of persistence of HIV-infected CD4 T cells. The method was immunoSEQ multiplex PCR; TCRdb's version includes in-frame clones alone and lacks a portion of them. The data hold around 20,000 clones, with about 80% observed a single time. No antigen is known for these receptors. This specimen was CD4+ T cells sorted from PBMCs after roughly 18-hour stimulation, taken from a patient who received antiretroviral therapy. These receptors came from an adult man with HIV who was CMV-seropositive. Each CDR3 is given with its conserved first and last residue. A D gene is named only where the DNA matches it firmly.

V: TRBV10-2; J: TRBJ2-1; D: .; CDR3: CATMGLPGSNEQFF
V: TRBV5-1; J: TRBJ2-1; D: .; CDR3: CASRLDLPPNEQFF
V: TRBV19; J: TRBJ1-5; D: TRBD1; CDR3: CASSIGMRQGNQPQHF
V: TRBV2; J: TRBJ1-1; D: .; CDR3: CASSEVQGREAFF
V: TRBV28; J: TRBJ1-5; D: .; CDR3: CASSIGARNQPQHF
V: TRBV15; J: TRBJ2-7; D: TRBD2; CDR3: CATSRDIAGGLEQYF
V: TRBV28; J: TRBJ2-1; D: .; CDR3: CASSLPGPTSSYNEQFF
V: TRBV10-3; J: TRBJ2-2; D: .; CDR3: CAIASGHTGELFF
V: TRBV20-1; J: TRBJ2-7; D: TRBD1; CDR3: CSASKGQLSYEQYF
V: TRBV3-1/TRBV3-2; J: TRBJ1-1; D: .; CDR3: CASSRERGREAFF
V: TRBV28; J: TRBJ2-1; D: TRBD2; CDR3: CASSLTGGLYNEQFF
V: TRBV7-9; J: TRBJ1-6; D: .; CDR3: CASSLSSYNSPLHF
V: TRBV29-1; J: TRBJ1-1; D: TRBD1; CDR3: CSAQGANTEAFF
V: TRBV12-5; J: TRBJ2-7; D: TRBD1; CDR3: CASAPNPGQGVSYEQYF
V: TRBV6-5; J: TRBJ1-5; D: .; CDR3: CASIPRDESNQPQHF
V: TRBV18; J: TRBJ1-6; D: TRBD1; CDR3: CASSPDQGGNSPLHF
V: TRBV14; J: TRBJ2-3; D: .; CDR3: CASSQQARTDTQYF
V: TRBV20-1; J: TRBJ1-6; D: TRBD1; CDR3: CSAGQGPPLHF
V: TRBV2; J: TRBJ2-3; D: TRBD2; CDR3: CASSEASGGALAQYF
V: TRBV5-1; J: TRBJ1-5; D: .; CDR3: CASSLGTGIYNQPQHF
V: TRBV6-5; J: TRBJ1-6; D: .; CDR3: CASSYTSGRSSPLHF
V: TRBV4-2; J: TRBJ1-3; D: TRBD1; CDR3: CASSQVGTGTIYF
V: TRBV2; J: TRBJ2-5; D: TRBD1; CDR3: CASSERSGTVQETQYF
V: TRBV5-1; J: TRBJ2-3; D: .; CDR3: CASSQDRDTQYF
V: TRBV4-1; J: TRBJ2-2; D: .; CDR3: CASSPGHTNTGELFF
V: TRBV28; J: TRBJ2-1; D: .; CDR3: CASNSWGGKYNEQFF
V: TRBV19; J: TRBJ1-3; D: .; CDR3: CASRDGYTIYF
V: TRBV19; J: TRBJ1-4; D: TRBD1; CDR3: CASSMAGGREKLFF
V: TRBV7-6; J: TRBJ1-6; D: .; CDR3: CASSLGGGGNSPLHF
V: TRBV6-2/TRBV6-3; J: TRBJ2-3; D: .; CDR3: CASSYGRGRTDTQYF